The rows below give T cell receptor beta chains drawn from one sample of a study of cytomegalovirus exposure and HLA in healthy donors. Libraries were prepared by immunoSEQ multiplex PCR; TCRdb keeps only in-frame clonotypes and omits some of them. This table lists around 200,000 clones. The sequencing input was PBMCs. The receptors were gathered from a girl aged 2 to 10 in good health and CMV-seropositive. Each CDR3 is given with its conserved first and last residue. The order of the fields is V gene, D gene, CDR3 length, J gene, CDR3 DNA, CDR3 protein. D genes are given only for firm matches.

TRBV7-7	-	15	TRBJ2-5	TGTGCTAGCAGCTTAATATCAGGGGCGGGAGAGACCCAGTACTTC	CASSLISGAGETQYF
TRBV5-4	-	12	TRBJ2-3	TGTGCCAGCAGCTTGCTTGAGGATACGCAGTATTTT	CASSLLEDTQYF
TRBV10-2	TRBD1	14	TRBJ2-1	TGCGCCAGCAAAGACAGGGACTCCTACAATGAGCAGTTCTTC	CASKDRDSYNEQFF
TRBV10-3	-	14	TRBJ1-3	TGTGCCATCAGGGGGGGGAGCCCTGGAAACACCATATATTTT	CAIRGGSPGNTIYF
TRBV5-1	-	16	TRBJ2-1	TGCGCCAGCAGCCCCATTATGGGGAGGGGGATTCATGAGCAGTTCTTC	CASSPIMGRGIHEQFF
TRBV15	-	14	TRBJ2-5	TGTGCCACCAGCAGAGATACAGCACAAGAGACCCAGTACTTC	CATSRDTAQETQYF
TRBV5-4	TRBD1	16	TRBJ2-1	TGTGCCAGCAGCTTGGCCTCGGGACAGGGTATGAATGAGCAGTTCTTC	CASSLASGQGMNEQFF
TRBV29-1	TRBD2	12	TRBJ2-1	TGCAGCGTTGCCACTAGCGGGAATGAGCAGTTCTTC	CSVATSGNEQFF
TRBV4-1	-	15	TRBJ1-2	TGCGCCAGCAGCCAAGTGGTAGATCGGGACTATGGCTACACCTTC	CASSQVVDRDYGYTF
TRBV2	-	13	TRBJ2-3	TGTGCCAGCAGAGGGGCCCCCACAGATACGCAGTATTTT	CASRGAPTDTQYF
TRBV5-4	-	15	TRBJ1-2	TGTGCCAGCAGGTCCCGGCAGGACACCAACTATGGCTACACCTTC	CASRSRQDTNYGYTF
TRBV28	TRBD1	14	TRBJ1-2	TGTGCCAGCAGTTTACCCGGGACAGCCTATGGCTACACCTTC	CASSLPGTAYGYTF
TRBV21-1	-	18	TRBJ2-5	TGTGCCAGCAGCAAAGTAAAGGGACAGTTAGTGGTCGAAGAGACCCAGTACTTC	CASSKVKGQLVVEETQYF
TRBV5-1	TRBD1	16	TRBJ2-2	TGCGCCAGCAGCTTGGGAAGGACAGGGGGCGTCGGGGAGCTGTTTTTT	CASSLGRTGGVGELFF
TRBV9	-	14	TRBJ2-1	TGTGCCAGCAGCGCCGCGGGGGCAGGAGGTGAGCAGTTCTTC	CASSAAGAGGEQFF
TRBV19	-	15	TRBJ2-5	TGTGCCAGTAGTATAGCAGTAGCGAAGCAAGAGACCCAGTACTTC	CASSIAVAKQETQYF
TRBV28	-	15	TRBJ1-2	TGTGCCAGCAGTCCCAACATTCAGACTGACTATGGCTACACCTTC	CASSPNIQTDYGYTF
TRBV7-9	-	14	TRBJ2-4	TGTGCCAGCAGCCCGGACACGAGGAGGGACATTCAGTACTTC	CASSPDTRRDIQYF
TRBV7-9	TRBD1	13	TRBJ2-7	TGTGCCACCTGGGGGACAGGGGGAAACGAGCAGTACTTC	CATWGTGGNEQYF
TRBV18	-	18	TRBJ2-7	TGTGCCAGCTCACCCATCCCCACGGAACAGGTATACTCCTACGAGCAGTACTTC	CASSPIPTEQVYSYEQYF
TRBV5-1	TRBD1	14	TRBJ2-7	TGCGCCAGCACGCCCACAGGGGGTTACTACGAGCAGTACTTC	CASTPTGGYYEQYF
TRBV5-1	TRBD1	16	TRBJ2-7	TGCGCCAGCAGTTTCACGGGACAGGGGGCGACCTACGAGCAGTACTTC	CASSFTGQGATYEQYF
TRBV2	TRBD1	15	TRBJ1-5	TGTGCCAGCAGGTACCGGGACAGGGACAATCAGCCCCAGCATTTT	CASRYRDRDNQPQHF
TRBV15	-	15	TRBJ1-1	TGTGCCACCAGCCTCGGCTGGGGGGGGGACACTGAAGCTTTCTTT	CATSLGWGGDTEAFF
TRBV15	-	13	TRBJ1-1	TGTGCCACCAGCAGAGATGGTGACAGTGAAGCTTTCTTT	CATSRDGDSEAFF